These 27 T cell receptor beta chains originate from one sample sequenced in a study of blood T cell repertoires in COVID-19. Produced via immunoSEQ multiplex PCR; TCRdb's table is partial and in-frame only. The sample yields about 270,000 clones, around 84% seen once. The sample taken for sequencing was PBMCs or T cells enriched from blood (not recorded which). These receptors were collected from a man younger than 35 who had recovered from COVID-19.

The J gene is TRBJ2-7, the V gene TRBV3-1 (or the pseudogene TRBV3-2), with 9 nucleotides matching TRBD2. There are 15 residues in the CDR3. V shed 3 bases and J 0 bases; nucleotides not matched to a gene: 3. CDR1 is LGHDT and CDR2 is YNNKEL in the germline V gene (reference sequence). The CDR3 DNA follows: TGTGCCAGCAGCCACGGGACTAGCCCCTCCTACGAGCAGTACTTC. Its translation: CASSHGTSPSYEQYF.

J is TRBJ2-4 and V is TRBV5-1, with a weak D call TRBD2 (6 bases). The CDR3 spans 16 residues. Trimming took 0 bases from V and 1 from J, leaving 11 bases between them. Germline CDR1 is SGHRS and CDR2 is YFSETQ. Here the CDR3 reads CASSLEAGGAKNIQYF. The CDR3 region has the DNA TGCGCCAGCAGCTTGGAGGCCGGGGGTGCCAAAAACATTCAGTACTTC.

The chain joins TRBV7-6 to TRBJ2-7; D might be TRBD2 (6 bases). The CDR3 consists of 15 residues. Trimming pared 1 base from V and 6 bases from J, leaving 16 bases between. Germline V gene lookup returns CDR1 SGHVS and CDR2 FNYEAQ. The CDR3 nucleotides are TGTGCCAGCAGCTTAGGTTGGGGGGAAGGGGCCGAGCAGTACTTC. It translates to CASSLGWGEGAEQYF.

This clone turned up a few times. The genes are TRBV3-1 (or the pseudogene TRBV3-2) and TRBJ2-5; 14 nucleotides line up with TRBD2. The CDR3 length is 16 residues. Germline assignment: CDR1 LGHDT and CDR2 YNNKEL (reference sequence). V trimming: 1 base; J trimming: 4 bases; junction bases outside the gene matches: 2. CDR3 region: CASSQGGLAGAETQYF. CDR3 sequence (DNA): TGTGCCAGCAGCCAAGGGGGACTAGCGGGAGCAGAGACCCAGTACTTC.

CDR3 sequence reads: CASSPPHRGLGGYTF. In DNA, the CDR3 is TGTGCCAGCTCACCCCCACACAGGGGGCTAGGTGGCTACACCTTC. The chain uses TRBV18 and TRBJ1-2, with TRBD1 matching 9 bases. The CDR3 loop spans 15 amino acids. V trimming: 3 bases; J trimming: 7 bases; junction bases outside the gene matches: 9. CDR1 KGHSH and CDR2 LQKENI come from the germline V gene. The full variable domain, in which reference TRBV18 and TRBJ1-2 provide the parts outside the CDR3, is NAGVMQNPRHLVRRRGQEARLRCSPMKGHSHVYWYRQLPEEGLKFMVYLQKENIIDESGMPKERFSAEFPKEGPSILRIQQVVRGDSAAYFCASSPPHRGLGGYTFGSGTRLTVV.

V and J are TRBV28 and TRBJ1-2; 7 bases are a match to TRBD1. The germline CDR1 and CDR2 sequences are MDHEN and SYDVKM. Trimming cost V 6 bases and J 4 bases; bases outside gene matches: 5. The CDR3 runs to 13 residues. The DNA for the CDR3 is TGTGCCAGCAGAAGACAGGGTGGCTATGGCTACACCTTC. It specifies CASRRQGGYGYTF.

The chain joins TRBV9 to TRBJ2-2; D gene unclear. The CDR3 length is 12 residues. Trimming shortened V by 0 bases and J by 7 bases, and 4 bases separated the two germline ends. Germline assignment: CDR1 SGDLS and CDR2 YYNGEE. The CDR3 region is CASSVALGELFF. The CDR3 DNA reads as TGTGCCAGCAGCGTAGCACTCGGGGAGCTGTTTTTT.

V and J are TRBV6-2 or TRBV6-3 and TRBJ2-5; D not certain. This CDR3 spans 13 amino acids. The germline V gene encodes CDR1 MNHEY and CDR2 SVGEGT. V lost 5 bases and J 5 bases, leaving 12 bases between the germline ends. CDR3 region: CASSNRLGETQYF. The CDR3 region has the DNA TGTGCCAGCAGTAACCGACTCGGGGAGACCCAGTACTTC.

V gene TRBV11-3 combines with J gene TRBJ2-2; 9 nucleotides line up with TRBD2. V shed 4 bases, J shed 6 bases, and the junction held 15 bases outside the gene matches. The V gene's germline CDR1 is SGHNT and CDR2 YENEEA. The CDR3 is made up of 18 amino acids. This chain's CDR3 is CASSSGPSEIAGAGELFF. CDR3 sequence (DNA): TGTGCCAGCAGCTCGGGCCCCAGTGAGATAGCGGGAGCCGGGGAGCTGTTTTTT.

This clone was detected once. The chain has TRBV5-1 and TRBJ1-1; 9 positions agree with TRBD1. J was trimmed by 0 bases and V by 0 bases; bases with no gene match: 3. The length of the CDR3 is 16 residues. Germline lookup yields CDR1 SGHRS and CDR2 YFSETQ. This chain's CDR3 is CASSLAGQGLNTEAFF. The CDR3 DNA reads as TGCGCCAGCAGCTTGGCGGGACAGGGATTGAACACTGAAGCTTTCTTT.

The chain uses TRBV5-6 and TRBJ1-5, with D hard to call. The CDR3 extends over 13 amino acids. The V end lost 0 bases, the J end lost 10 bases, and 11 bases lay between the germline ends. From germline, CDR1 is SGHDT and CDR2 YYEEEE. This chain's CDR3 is CASSLAGRHPQHF. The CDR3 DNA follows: TGTGCCAGCAGCTTGGCCGGCAGACACCCCCAGCATTTT.

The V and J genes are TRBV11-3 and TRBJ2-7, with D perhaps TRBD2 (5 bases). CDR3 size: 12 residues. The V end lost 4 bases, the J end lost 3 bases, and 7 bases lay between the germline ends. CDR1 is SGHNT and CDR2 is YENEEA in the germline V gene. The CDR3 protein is CASSSGDYEQYF. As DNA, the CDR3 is TGTGCCAGCAGCTCCGGGGACTACGAGCAGTACTTC. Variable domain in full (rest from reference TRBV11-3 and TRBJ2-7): EAGVVQSPRYKIIEKKQPVAFWCNPISGHNTLYWYLQNLGQGPELLIRYENEEAVDDSQLPKDRFSAERLKGVDSTLKIQPAELGDSAVYLCASSSGDYEQYFGPGTRLTVT.

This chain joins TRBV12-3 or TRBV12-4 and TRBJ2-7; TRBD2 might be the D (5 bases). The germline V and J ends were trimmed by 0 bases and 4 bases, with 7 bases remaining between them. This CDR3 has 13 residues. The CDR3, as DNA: TGTGCCAGCAGTTTAGCGCCGGGATACGAGCAGTACTTC. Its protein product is CASSLAPGYEQYF.

The CDR3, as DNA: TGCGCCAGCAGCCAAGCCGGGCCGGGACAGGGGGTTGAAAAACTGTTTTTT. Its protein product is CASSQAGPGQGVEKLFF. V gene TRBV4-1 combines with J gene TRBJ1-4; 11 bases line up with TRBD1. The CDR3 runs to 17 residues. V was clipped by 1 base and J by 7 bases; unmatched bases: 8. Looked up from germline, CDR1 is MGHRA and CDR2 is YSYEKL.

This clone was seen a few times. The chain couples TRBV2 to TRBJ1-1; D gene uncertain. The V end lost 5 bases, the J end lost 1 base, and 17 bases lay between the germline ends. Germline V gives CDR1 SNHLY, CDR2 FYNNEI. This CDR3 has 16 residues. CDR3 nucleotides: TGTGCCAGCAGTCTCGAATCCATTGACTGGAACACTGAAGCTTTCTTT. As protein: CASSLESIDWNTEAFF.

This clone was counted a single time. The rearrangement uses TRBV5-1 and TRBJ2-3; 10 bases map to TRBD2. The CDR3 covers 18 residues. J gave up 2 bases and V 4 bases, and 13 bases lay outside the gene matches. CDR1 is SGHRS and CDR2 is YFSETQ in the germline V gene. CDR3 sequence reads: CASSPAGTSVFYTDTQYF. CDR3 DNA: TGCGCCAGCAGCCCAGCCGGGACTAGCGTATTCTACACAGATACGCAGTATTTT.

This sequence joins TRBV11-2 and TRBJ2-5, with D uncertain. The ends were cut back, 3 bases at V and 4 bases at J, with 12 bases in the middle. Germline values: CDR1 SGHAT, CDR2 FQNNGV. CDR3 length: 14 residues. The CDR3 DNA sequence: TGTGCCAGCAGCTTTGGCCCTTCCAGAGAGACCCAGTACTTC. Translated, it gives CASSFGPSRETQYF.

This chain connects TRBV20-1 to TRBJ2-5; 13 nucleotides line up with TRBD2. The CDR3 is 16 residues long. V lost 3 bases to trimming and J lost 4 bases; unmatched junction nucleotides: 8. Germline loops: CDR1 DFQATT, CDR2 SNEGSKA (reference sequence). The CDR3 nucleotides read TGCAGTGCTAGTGCACTAGCGGGGGGGCCTGGAGAGACCCAGTACTTC. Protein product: CSASALAGGPGETQYF.

For the CDR3, the DNA is TGTGCTAGTGGCCCGGGACTAGGAGGCACCGGGGAGCTGTTTTTT. This codes for CASGPGLGGTGELFF. The gene calls are TRBV12-5 and TRBJ2-2; 8 bases line up with TRBD2. This CDR3 region has 15 residues. Germline CDR1 LGHNT, CDR2 FRNRAP. Germline trimming cut 6 bases from V and 4 bases from J; bases unmatched to any gene: 7.

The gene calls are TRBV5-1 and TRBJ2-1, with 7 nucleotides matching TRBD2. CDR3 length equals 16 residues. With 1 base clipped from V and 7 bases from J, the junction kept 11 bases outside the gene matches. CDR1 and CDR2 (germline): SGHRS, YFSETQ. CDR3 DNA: TGCGCCAGCAGCTTGTTGGTCGGGACTATCCAGAATGAGCAGTTCTTC. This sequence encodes CASSLLVGTIQNEQFF.

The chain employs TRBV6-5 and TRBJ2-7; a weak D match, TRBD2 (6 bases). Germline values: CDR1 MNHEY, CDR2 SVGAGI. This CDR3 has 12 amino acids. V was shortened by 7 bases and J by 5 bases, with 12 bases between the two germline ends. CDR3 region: CASTGWGDEQYF. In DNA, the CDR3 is TGTGCCAGCACAGGCTGGGGGGACGAGCAGTACTTC.

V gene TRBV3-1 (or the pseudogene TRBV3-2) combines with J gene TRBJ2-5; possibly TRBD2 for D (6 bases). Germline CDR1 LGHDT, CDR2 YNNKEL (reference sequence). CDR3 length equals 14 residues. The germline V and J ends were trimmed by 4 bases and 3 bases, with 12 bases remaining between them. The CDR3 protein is CASSPQAGEETQYF. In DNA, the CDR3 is TGTGCCAGCAGCCCTCAAGCGGGTGAAGAGACCCAGTACTTC.

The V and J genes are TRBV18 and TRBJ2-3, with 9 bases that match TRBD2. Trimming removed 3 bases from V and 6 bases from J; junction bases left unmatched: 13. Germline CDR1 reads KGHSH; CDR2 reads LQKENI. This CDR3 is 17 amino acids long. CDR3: CASSPQRRTSVADTQYF. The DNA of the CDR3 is TGTGCCAGCTCACCGCAACGTCGGACTAGCGTGGCGGATACGCAGTATTTT.

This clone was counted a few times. The CDR3 spells CASSIRGLASLSRKETQYF. In nucleotides, the CDR3 is TGTGCCAGTAGTATAAGGGGGTTAGCCTCACTAAGCCGAAAAGAGACCCAGTACTTC. V gene TRBV19 combines with J gene TRBJ2-5, with D possibly TRBD1 on 6 matching bases. Between the trimmed V and J ends, which lost 2 bases and 3 bases, there was a span of 25 bases. The germline gives CDR1 LNHDA, CDR2 SQIVND (reference sequence). The CDR3 consists of 19 residues.

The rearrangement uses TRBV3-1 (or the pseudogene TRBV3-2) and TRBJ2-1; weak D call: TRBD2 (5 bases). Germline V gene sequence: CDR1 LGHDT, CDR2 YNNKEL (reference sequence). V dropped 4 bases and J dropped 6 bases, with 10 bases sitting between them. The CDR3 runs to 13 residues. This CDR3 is CASSPHGVNEQFF. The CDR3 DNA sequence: TGTGCCAGCAGCCCCCACGGGGTCAATGAGCAGTTCTTC.

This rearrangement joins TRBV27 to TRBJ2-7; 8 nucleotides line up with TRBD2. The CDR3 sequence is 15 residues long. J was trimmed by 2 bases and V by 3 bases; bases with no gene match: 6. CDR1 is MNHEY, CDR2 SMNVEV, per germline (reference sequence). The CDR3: CASSLRSGGPYEQYF. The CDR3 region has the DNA TGTGCCAGCAGTTTGAGGTCGGGGGGGCCCTACGAGCAGTACTTC.

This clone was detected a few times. In DNA, the CDR3 is TGCAGCGTTGTGTTAGCGGGAGATTCTGAGCAGTTCTTC. It encodes CSVVLAGDSEQFF. This sequence joins TRBV29-1 and TRBJ2-1; TRBD2 matches at 9 bases. The CDR3 loop spans 13 amino acids. The V and J ends lost 4 bases and 9 bases, in that order; junction bases with no gene match: 7. CDR1 and CDR2 from the germline V gene are SQVTM and ANQGSEA.